These 28 T cell receptor beta chains were all obtained from the same sample, sequenced in a study of molecular identifiers for immune sequencing clone quantification. Each CDR3 protein is one row after TCRdb ran MiXCR on the PCR reads. The sample yields under 800,000 distinct CDR3 sequences, roughly 25% seen once. Sequencing input: naive CD8+ T cells from blood, with Jurkat cell RNA spiked in. Indicated subset: FACS-sorted CD8+CD4-CCR7+CD45RA+ naive T cells. Receptors originate from a human donor in good health. Some libraries in this study had Jurkat cell RNA spiked in.

This clonotype was found a few times. Sequence at one end of the junction differs from germline and may be a read error. The gene calls are TRBV7-9 and TRBJ2-7; TRBD2 is a possible D gene (6 bases). Germline CDR1 SEHNR, CDR2 FQNEAQ (reference sequence). The CDR3 is made up of 14 amino acids. The CDR3 sequence: CAGSYGGSSYEQYF. DNA of the CDR3: TGTGCCGGCAGCTATGGGGGGAGCAGCTACGAGCAGTACTTC.

As to this clonotype: A clone one base away is much larger, so this may be a read error. The J gene is TRBJ2-3, the V gene TRBV10-3, with TRBD1 identical over 7 bases. The CDR3 covers 15 residues. Germline V gives CDR1 ENHRY, CDR2 SYGVKD. The CDR3, as DNA: TGTGCCATCAAGGATCAAGGGGGCACGACAGATGCGCAGTATTTT. Amino acid sequence: CAIKDQGGTTDAQYF.

This clonotype was counted ten times or more. The chain has TRBV7-9 and TRBJ1-4; TRBD1 matches 7 bases. In germline, CDR1 is SEHNR, CDR2 FQNEAQ (reference sequence). This CDR3 contains 13 residues. Trimming at V came to 10 bases and at J to 7 bases, leaving 9 bases not matched to a gene. The CDR3 loop is CATRTGVGEKLFF. As DNA, the CDR3 is TGTGCCACCCGGACAGGCGTCGGTGAAAAACTGTTTTTT. Drawing the rest from reference TRBV7-9 and TRBJ1-4, the complete variable domain is DTGVSQNPRHKITKRGQNVTFRCDPISEHNRLYWYRQTLGQGPEFLTYFQNEAQLEKSRLLSDRFSAERPKGSFSTLEIQRTEQGDSAMYLCATRTGVGEKLFFGSGTQLSVL.

There are many counts of this clonotype. V usage is TRBV12-3 or TRBV12-4 and J usage is TRBJ2-1; 9 bases line up with TRBD1. The CDR3 has 15 residues. The V gene end was trimmed by 5 bases and the J gene end by 3 bases; junction bases not matched to a gene: 5. CDR3 protein: CASSAGTGIYNEQFF. CDR3 nucleotide sequence: TGTGCCAGCAGTGCCGGGACAGGGATCTACAATGAGCAGTTCTTC.

This clonotype was recorded a few times. The rearrangement uses TRBV4-1 and TRBJ2-7; 8 bases align to TRBD2. CDR3 length equals 14 residues. Germline V lookup: CDR1 MGHRA, CDR2 YSYEKL. V trimming: 3 bases; J trimming: 5 bases; junction bases outside the gene matches: 6. Written as DNA, the CDR3 is TGCGCCAGCAGCCATACCGGGACTAGAGACGAGCAGTACTTC. It translates to CASSHTGTRDEQYF.

At least ten counts were recorded for this clonotype. The chain links TRBV6-2 or TRBV6-3 to TRBJ2-3, with 11 bases fitting TRBD2. The germline gives CDR1 MNHEY, CDR2 SVGEGT. Germline trimming cut 6 bases from V and 1 base from J; bases unmatched to any gene: 6. This CDR3 is built from 16 residues. In DNA form, the CDR3 reads TGTGCCAGCAGCCTACAACTAGCGGGAGGCACAGATACGCAGTATTTT. Translating gives CASSLQLAGGTDTQYF.

In this sample, this clonotype turned up many times. The chain recombines TRBV5-6 with TRBJ2-3; TRBD1 might be the D (6 bases). CDR3 size: 15 residues. V was cut by 4 bases and J by 4 bases, with 16 bases left in between. From germline, CDR1 is SGHDT and CDR2 YYEEEE. The CDR3 region is CASSPVQWGPDTQYF. CDR3 nucleotide sequence: TGTGCCAGCAGCCCGGTGCAGTGGGGGCCAGATACGCAGTATTTT.

The rearrangement links TRBV4-3 to TRBJ1-3; D is unclear. In germline, CDR1 is LGHNA, CDR2 YSLEER. V lost 1 base, J lost 0 bases, and 10 bases lay in between. The CDR3 runs 16 residues. The CDR3: CASSQVFGNSGNTIYF. CDR3 bases: TGCGCCAGCAGCCAAGTTTTCGGGAACTCTGGAAACACCATATATTTT.

The genes are TRBV27 and TRBJ2-7; weak D call: TRBD2 (6 bases). The V end lost 8 bases, the J end lost 4 bases, and 21 bases lay between the germline ends. CDR1 is MNHEY, CDR2 SMNVEV, per germline (reference sequence). The CDR3 is 15 amino acids. The CDR3 region has the DNA TGTGCCAGCGCATCTCTGGGGGGTTATTCTTACGAGCAGTACTTC. It is translated as CASASLGGYSYEQYF.

This clonotype was found many times. V gene TRBV7-9 combines with J gene TRBJ2-5; D not resolved. The V end was cut by 2 bases, the J end by 2 bases, with 9 bases between. CDR3 length: 14 residues. Per the germline V gene, CDR1 is SEHNR and CDR2 is FQNEAQ (reference sequence). The CDR3 here is CASSLRSPQETQYF. The CDR3 nucleotides read TGTGCCAGCAGCTTAAGGAGCCCGCAAGAGACCCAGTACTTC.

This clonotype is a singleton in its sample. A read error may explain this, as a much larger clone is one base away. This chain joins TRBV29-1 and TRBJ1-2; 7 positions match TRBD1. CDR3 size: 14 residues. V shed 5 bases and J 4 bases; nucleotides not matched to a gene: 10. Germline CDR1 reads SQVTM; CDR2 reads ANQGSEA. The CDR3 protein is CSVIIWDSTYGYTF. The CDR3 DNA follows: TGCAGCGTTATAATCTGGGACAGTACCTATGGCTACACCTTC.

The chain joins TRBV29-1 to TRBJ2-7, with D possibly matching TRBD2 (7 bases). This CDR3 has 13 residues. The germline V gene has CDR1 SQVTM and CDR2 ANQGSEA. With 7 bases removed from V and 1 base from J, the gap between germline ends came to 14 bases. CDR3 DNA sequence: TGCAGCGCCTGGGGAGGGGGGTCCTACGAGCAGTACTTC. This encodes CSAWGGGSYEQYF.

This clonotype was counted at least ten times. The chain joins TRBV13 to TRBJ1-4, with D hard to call. The germline V gene has CDR1 PRHDT and CDR2 FYEKMQ (reference sequence). The V end was cut by 3 bases, the J end by 0 bases, with 11 bases between. CDR3 length equals 16 residues. In DNA form, the CDR3 reads TGTGCCAGCAGCTTTGCTCGGGCCGCAACTAATGAAAAACTGTTTTTT. Protein product: CASSFARAATNEKLFF. The full variable domain, rest sourced from reference TRBV13 and TRBJ1-4, is AAGVIQSPRHLIKEKRETATLKCYPIPRHDTVYWYQQGPGQDPQFLISFYEKMQSDKGSIPDRFSAQQFSDYHSELNMSSLELGDSALYFCASSFARAATNEKLFFGSGTQLSVL.

The chain is built from TRBV27 and TRBJ2-7; 7 bases line up with TRBD1. This CDR3 region has 16 residues. The V gene's germline CDR1 is MNHEY and CDR2 SMNVEV (reference sequence). J was trimmed by 2 bases and V by 0 bases; bases with no gene match: 7. The CDR3 DNA is TGTGCCAGCAGTTTATCGGGACAGCGGCCAACCTACGAGCAGTACTTC. This translates into CASSLSGQRPTYEQYF.

V usage is TRBV12-3 or TRBV12-4 and J usage is TRBJ1-1; no clear D. The CDR3 has 14 residues. Trimming stripped 5 bases from V and 6 bases from J, with 16 bases between. The chain's CDR3 is CASSRSGRGAEAFF. The CDR3 coding sequence is TGTGCCAGCAGTCGTAGTGGGCGCGGGGCTGAAGCTTTCTTT.

Comments on this clonotype: Sequence at one end of the junction differs from germline and may be a read error. CDR3 nucleotide sequence: TGCGCCAGCAGCCAAGATGGCATCGGCAACTCCTGCGAGCAGTACTTC. Translation gives CASSQDGIGNSCEQYF. This chain connects TRBV4-3 to TRBJ2-7; the D is unclear. Germline V gene sequence: CDR1 LGHNA, CDR2 YSLEER. The CDR3 covers 16 residues.

Of note for this clonotype: One base away lies a much larger clone, so this may be a sequencing read error. The gene calls are TRBV6-2 or TRBV6-3 and TRBJ1-5; no definite D call. This CDR3 region has 14 residues. Germline CDR1 and CDR2: MNHEY and SVGEGT. Here the CDR3 reads CAGSSTASNQPQHF. CDR3 in DNA: TGTGCCGGCAGTTCGACGGCTAGCAATCAGCCCCAGCATTTT.

This clonotype was counted ten times or more. The chain uses TRBV2 and TRBJ1-1, with unresolved D. This CDR3 region has 15 residues. Germline CDR1 reads SNHLY; CDR2 reads FYNNEI. The germline V and J ends were trimmed by 5 bases and 2 bases, with 15 bases remaining between them. CDR3 loop: CASSWVPSLNTEAFF. CDR3 bases: TGTGCCAGCAGTTGGGTCCCTTCTCTTAACACTGAAGCTTTCTTT. Together with reference TRBV2 and TRBJ1-1, the CDR3 gives the full variable domain: EPEVTQTPSHQVTQMGQEVILRCVPISNHLYFYWYRQILGQKVEFLVSFYNNEISEKSEIFDDQFSVERPDGSNFTLKIRSTKLEDSAMYFCASSWVPSLNTEAFFGQGTRLTVV.

Only a few counts were recorded for this clonotype. V is TRBV6-2 or TRBV6-3 and J is TRBJ2-7, with a possible D match to TRBD1 (6 bases). The germline CDR1 and CDR2 sequences are MNHEY and SVGEGT. The V and J ends lost 5 bases and 0 bases respectively, with 14 bases between them. The length of the CDR3 is 15 residues. In DNA form, the CDR3 reads TGTGCCAGCAGTCCTGAGGACAGCGTCTCCTACGAGCAGTACTTC. This gives the protein CASSPEDSVSYEQYF.

This clonotype was seen a few times. The V gene is TRBV27, the J gene TRBJ2-3, with D possibly TRBD1 on 5 matching bases. This CDR3 region has 15 residues. CDR1 and CDR2 from the germline V gene are MNHEY and SMNVEV (reference sequence). V was trimmed by 5 bases and J by 4 bases, leaving 16 bases between them. In nucleotides, the CDR3 is TGTGCCAGCAGTGTTACAGGACCCCTTGCAGATACGCAGTATTTT. Its protein product is CASSVTGPLADTQYF.

Of note for this clonotype: A much larger clone lies one base from this, so it may be a read error. The chain couples TRBV29-1 to TRBJ2-7, with D unclear. Germline V gene sequence: CDR1 SQVTM, CDR2 ANQGSEA. This CDR3 comprises 13 residues. Written as DNA, the CDR3 is TGCAGCGTTGAGGGTACTTCCTCCTACGAGCAGAACTTC. It codes for CSVEGTSSYEQNF.

Ten or more counts support this clonotype. The CDR3 nucleotides are TGTGCCAGCAGCCCGACAGGGTGGACTGAAGCTTTCTTT. Its protein product is CASSPTGWTEAFF. The gene calls are TRBV14 and TRBJ1-1; 7 nucleotides align to TRBD1. Germline loops: CDR1 SGHDN, CDR2 FVKESK. The CDR3 covers 13 residues. The V segment lost 4 bases and the J segment 5 bases; nucleotides outside the gene matches: 4.

J is TRBJ1-6 and V is TRBV28; D possibly corresponds to TRBD1 (6 bases). This CDR3 contains 14 residues. V dropped 4 bases and J dropped 11 bases, with 15 bases sitting between them. The germline gives CDR1 MDHEN, CDR2 SYDVKM. This chain's CDR3 is CASSSFTGNPPLHF. In nucleotides, the CDR3 is TGTGCCAGCAGTTCTTTCACAGGGAACCCACCCCTCCACTTT.

Comment on this clonotype: The germline gene is not matched at one end of the junction; a read error may be the cause. The V and J genes are TRBV7-6 and TRBJ1-5; D gene uncertain. The CDR3 sequence is 12 residues long. Germline assignment: CDR1 SGHVS and CDR2 FNYEAQ. DNA of the CDR3: TGTGTCAGCAGCTTAGAAGACGGGCAGCAGCATTTT. It encodes CVSSLEDGQQHF.

In regard to this clonotype: A much larger clone differs by one base, so this may be a read error. J is TRBJ2-1 and V is TRBV7-2, with TRBD2 matching 7 bases. The closer fit of TRBJ2-7 to the DNA end suggests the J call may be wrong. This CDR3 spans 16 amino acids. CDR1 is SGHTA, CDR2 FQGNSA, per germline. CDR3: CASSPPGAGSYNEQYF. The DNA for the CDR3 is TGTGCCAGCAGCCCCCCCGGAGCGGGGTCCTACAATGAGCAGTACTTC.

This clonotype has only a few counts. The chain combines TRBV11-2 with TRBJ2-7; 9 bases align to TRBD2. Looked up from germline, CDR1 is SGHAT and CDR2 is FQNNGV. Losses at the gene ends were 3 bases for V and 6 bases for J; bases not matched to a gene: 18. The CDR3 loop spans 18 amino acids. DNA of the CDR3: TGTGCCAGCAGCTTTTACTCCGGGACTAGCTCCCAGCTGGGCGAGCAGTACTTC. It codes for CASSFYSGTSSQLGEQYF.

As for this clonotype: A read error is possible here, since a much larger clone lies one base away. The chain uses TRBV6-2 or TRBV6-3 and TRBJ1-5; D is undetermined. V was clipped by 2 bases and J by 1 base, with 21 bases between them. CDR1 MNHEY and CDR2 SVGEGT come from the germline V gene. This CDR3 is built from 19 residues. CDR3 in amino acids: CASSYPKGLAFKSNQPQHF. As DNA, the CDR3 is TGTGCCAGCAGTTACCCGAAAGGGTTAGCCTTCAAGAGCAATCAGCCCCAGCATTTT.

This clonotype was recorded at least ten times. The rearrangement links TRBV10-3 to TRBJ2-5, with D perhaps TRBD2 (6 bases). CDR1 is ENHRY, CDR2 SYGVKD, per germline. V was pared by 3 bases and J by 3 bases, with 11 bases between. The CDR3 contains 14 residues. The DNA for the CDR3 is TGTGCCATCAGTGAACGGGGCGGGGAAGAGACCCAGTACTTC. It translates to CAISERGGEETQYF.